The 18 T cell receptor beta chains presented below share a single source sample, sequenced in a study of blood T cell repertoires in COVID-19. Measured with immunoSEQ multiplex PCR; TCRdb has only the in-frame clones, and not every one. The data show some 400,000 clones, around 87% seen once. Sequenced sample: peripheral blood. The receptors derive from a woman aged 55-70 years with COVID-19, enrolled during active disease.

V usage is TRBV6-1 and J usage is TRBJ1-1; D not resolved. CDR3 length: 13 residues. The germline V gene has CDR1 MNHNS and CDR2 SASEGT. The V gene lost 3 bases and the J gene lost 0 bases, with 5 bases spanning the gap. The CDR3 loop reads CASSETLNTEAFF. CDR3 DNA: TGTGCCAGCAGTGAGACATTGAACACTGAAGCTTTCTTT.

The V and J genes are TRBV9 and TRBJ2-4, with TRBD2 matching over 11 bases. The J segment lost 12 bases and the V segment lost 3 bases, leaving 2 bases of the junction unmatched. This CDR3 is built from 12 residues. CDR1 and CDR2 from the germline V gene are SGDLS and YYNGEE. The CDR3 DNA sequence: TGTGCCAGCAGCGGACTAGCGGGGAGTCAGTACTTC. It is translated as CASSGLAGSQYF.

This rearrangement joins TRBV7-8 to TRBJ2-7; possible D gene TRBD1, 6 bases. In germline, CDR1 is SGHVS, CDR2 FQNEAQ. V lost 5 bases to trimming and J lost 3 bases, with 17 bases between them. There are 15 residues in the CDR3. For the CDR3, the DNA is TGTGCCAGCAGCGACGTCAGGGGAAGGAGCTACGAGCAGTACTTC. The encoded protein is CASSDVRGRSYEQYF.

This clone has only one observation. The chain is built from TRBV19 and TRBJ2-5; 7 positions match TRBD1. The CDR3 totals 15 residues. V lost 9 bases, J lost 2 bases, and 12 bases stayed unmatched. From germline, CDR1 is LNHDA and CDR2 SQIVND (reference sequence). CDR3 DNA sequence: TGTGCCAGCTCCGGGACAGCCGTAATACAAGAGACCCAGTACTTC. As protein: CASSGTAVIQETQYF.

The chain is built from TRBV18 and TRBJ1-4, with 7 bases identical to TRBD1. The germline CDR1 and CDR2 sequences are KGHSH and LQKENI. The V segment lost 3 bases and the J segment 0 bases; nucleotides outside the gene matches: 4. CDR3 length: 16 residues. CDR3 protein: CASSPGTEATNEKLFF. The DNA of the CDR3 is TGTGCCAGCTCACCTGGGACAGAAGCAACTAATGAAAAACTGTTTTTT.

The rearrangement uses TRBV4-2 and TRBJ1-6; possibly TRBD1 for D (6 bases). CDR1 is LGHNA and CDR2 is YNFKEQ in the germline V gene. Trimming left V 0 bases short and J 7 bases short, with 7 bases between. This CDR3 comprises 14 residues. CDR3 sequence (DNA): TGTGCCAGCAGCCAAGAGAGGGGGAATTCACCCCTCCACTTT. Encoded protein: CASSQERGNSPLHF.

V gene TRBV5-1 combines with J gene TRBJ2-3; 8 bases are a match to TRBD2. Germline loops: CDR1 SGHRS, CDR2 YFSETQ. The CDR3 loop spans 14 amino acids. V shed 5 bases, J shed 3 bases, and the junction held 5 bases outside the gene matches. CDR3 in amino acids: CASRELAGTDTQYF. The CDR3 DNA sequence: TGCGCCAGCAGGGAGCTAGCGGGTACAGATACGCAGTATTTT. Based on the CDR3 plus reference TRBV5-1 and TRBJ2-3, the full variable domain is KAGVTQTPRYLIKTRGQQVTLSCSPISGHRSVSWYQQTPGQGLQFLFEYFSETQRNKGNFPGRFSGRQFSNSRSEMNVSTLELGDSALYLCASRELAGTDTQYFGPGTRLTVL.

V usage is TRBV18 and J usage is TRBJ2-5; perhaps TRBD2 as D (5 bases). Per the germline V gene, CDR1 is KGHSH and CDR2 is LQKENI. This CDR3 is built from 16 residues. V shed 2 bases and J shed 2 bases, with 15 bases lying between them. CDR3 residues: CASSPLPWTLQETQYF. For the CDR3, the DNA is TGTGCCAGCTCACCATTACCGTGGACTCTGCAAGAGACCCAGTACTTC.

J is TRBJ1-6 and V is TRBV11-2; D gene uncertain. V was shortened by 3 bases and J by 5 bases, with 8 bases between the two germline ends. CDR1 and CDR2 (germline): SGHAT, FQNNGV. The CDR3 runs 14 residues. The CDR3 region is CASSFSVNNSPLHF. The CDR3, as DNA: TGTGCCAGCAGCTTTTCGGTTAATAATTCACCCCTCCACTTT.

The V and J genes are TRBV7-3 and TRBJ2-2, with a weak D call TRBD1 (7 bases). Germline values: CDR1 SGHTA, CDR2 FQGTGA. V lost 5 bases, J lost 5 bases, and 15 bases lay in between. The CDR3 extends over 15 amino acids. CDR3 sequence: CASSPSDRVTGELFF. The CDR3 DNA is TGTGCCAGCAGCCCTAGCGACAGGGTTACCGGGGAGCTGTTTTTT.

The gene calls are TRBV5-1 and TRBJ1-3; 8 bases fit TRBD1. The V gene's germline CDR1 is SGHRS and CDR2 YFSETQ. Trimming removed 0 bases from V and 4 bases from J; junction bases left unmatched: 3. This CDR3 contains 15 residues. DNA for the CDR3: TGCGCCAGCAGCTTGGCCGGACAGGGCGGAAACACCATATATTTT. Amino acids: CASSLAGQGGNTIYF.

This chain uses TRBV3-1 (or the pseudogene TRBV3-2) with TRBJ2-1; 9 nucleotides match TRBD2. V gave up 5 bases and J gave up 6 bases; unmatched junction bases: 11. The CDR3 sequence is 16 residues long. Germline loops: CDR1 LGHDT, CDR2 YNNKEL (reference sequence). The DNA for the CDR3 is TGTGCCAGCAGCGGCCCCGGGACTAGCCCCGTCAATGAGCAGTTCTTC. It yields the protein CASSGPGTSPVNEQFF.

The J gene is TRBJ2-7, the V gene TRBV5-4; tentative D call: TRBD1 (6 bases). CDR1 is SGHNT, CDR2 YYREEE, per germline (reference sequence). CDR3 length: 13 amino acids. Trimming cost V 5 bases and J 7 bases, with 16 bases left between them. CDR3 in amino acids: CASRSGQRGEQYF. CDR3 nucleotides: TGTGCCAGCAGATCCGGACAGAGAGGTGAGCAGTACTTC.

This chain connects TRBV5-8 to TRBJ1-2; 9 bases match TRBD1. V dropped 4 bases and J dropped 4; count of bases not matched to a gene: 8. Looked up from germline, CDR1 is SGHTS and CDR2 is YDEGEE. CDR3 length: 15 amino acids. The CDR3 DNA follows: TGTGCCAGCAGCCGAAGACAGGGGGAGACCTATGGCTACACCTTC. Protein product: CASSRRQGETYGYTF.

There are many counts of this clone. V is TRBV7-9 and J is TRBJ1-2, with no clear D. Looked up from germline, CDR1 is SEHNR and CDR2 is FQNEAQ (reference sequence). The V gene lost 3 bases and the J gene lost 6 bases, with 5 bases spanning the gap. This CDR3 spans 11 amino acids. CDR3 coding DNA: TGTGCCAGCAGCTTCAATGATGGCTACACCTTC. Translating it yields CASSFNDGYTF. The complete variable domain, with remaining parts taken from reference TRBV7-9 and TRBJ1-2, reads DTGVSQNPRHKITKRGQNVTFRCDPISEHNRLYWYRQTLGQGPEFLTYFQNEAQLEKSRLLSDRFSAERPKGSFSTLEIQRTEQGDSAMYLCASSFNDGYTFGSGTRLTVV.

In nucleotides, the CDR3 is TGTGCCAGCAGTGAAAAGACAGGGTGGCAGCCCCAGCATTTT. It specifies CASSEKTGWQPQHF. The V call is TRBV6-1, the J call TRBJ1-5; 7 positions agree with TRBD1. This CDR3 is 14 amino acids long. Germline CDR1 reads MNHNS; CDR2 reads SASEGT. Losses at the gene ends were 2 bases for V and 7 bases for J; bases not matched to a gene: 5.

The chain couples TRBV7-9 to TRBJ1-6; D is uncertain. The CDR3 consists of 19 residues. Trimming removed 5 bases at V and 0 bases at J, with 20 bases between. Per the germline V gene, CDR1 is SEHNR and CDR2 is FQNEAQ (reference sequence). For the CDR3, the DNA is TGTGCCAGCAGCCGCGGGCGGTCAGGCGCCAGCTCCTATAATTCACCCCTCCACTTT. It yields the protein CASSRGRSGASSYNSPLHF.

The chain joins TRBV28 to TRBJ2-2, with TRBD2 matching 8 bases. J lost 4 bases, V lost 7 bases, and 8 bases had no gene match. Germline CDR1 and CDR2: MDHEN and SYDVKM. CDR3 size: 15 residues. CDR3 DNA sequence: TGTGCCAGCACCCCGCGGGGGGCCGCCACCGGGGAGCTGTTTTTT. It translates to CASTPRGAATGELFF.